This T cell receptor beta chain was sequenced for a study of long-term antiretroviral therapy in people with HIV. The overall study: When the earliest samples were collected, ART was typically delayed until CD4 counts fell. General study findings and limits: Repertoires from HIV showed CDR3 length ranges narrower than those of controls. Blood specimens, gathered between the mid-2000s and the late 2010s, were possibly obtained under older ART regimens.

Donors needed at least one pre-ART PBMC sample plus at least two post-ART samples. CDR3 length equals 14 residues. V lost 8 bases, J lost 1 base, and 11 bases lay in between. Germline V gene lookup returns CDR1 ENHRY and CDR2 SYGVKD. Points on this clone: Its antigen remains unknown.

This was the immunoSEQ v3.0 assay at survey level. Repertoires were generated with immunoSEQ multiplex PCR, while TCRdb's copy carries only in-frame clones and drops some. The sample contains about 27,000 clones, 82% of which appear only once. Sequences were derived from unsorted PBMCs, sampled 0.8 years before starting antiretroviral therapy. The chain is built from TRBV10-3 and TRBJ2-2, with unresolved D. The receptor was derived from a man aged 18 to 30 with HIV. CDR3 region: CAIRYTLNTGELFF. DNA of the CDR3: TGTGCCATCCGCTACACCTTGAACACCGGGGAGCTGTTTTTT.